The 12 T cell receptor beta chains in this list originate from one sample, sequenced in a study of response to subunit inactivated influenza vaccine. TCRdb re-called the RT-PCR reads with MiXCR, one entry per CDR3 protein. The repertoire consists of about 700,000 distinct CDR3 sequences, with approximately 13% occurring once and the leading ten covering 6% to 8%. Specimen: PBMCs from blood, collected 14 to 15 days before vaccination. These receptors were taken from a man aged 50 or older who received an inactivated influenza vaccine.

This clonotype was detected only a few times. The chain joins TRBV7-8 to TRBJ2-6; D possibly corresponds to TRBD2 (5 bases). V was pared by 4 bases and J by 0 bases, with 16 bases between. The germline V gene has CDR1 SGHVS and CDR2 FQNEAQ. This CDR3 has 18 residues. CDR3 in DNA: TGTGCCAGCAGCTGGATGACGGAGGACTTCTCTGGGGCCAACGTCCTGACTTTC. Translated, it gives CASSWMTEDFSGANVLTF.

The chain uses TRBV9 and TRBJ2-1; 10 positions agree with TRBD2. Unmatched junction bases numbered 3, after V lost 1 base and J lost 5 bases. Germline V gene lookup returns CDR1 SGDLS and CDR2 YYNGEE. This CDR3 region has 15 residues. CDR3 DNA sequence: TGTGCCAGCAGCGTACTAGCGGGAGTGAACAATGAGCAGTTCTTC. This encodes CASSVLAGVNNEQFF.

The chain carries TRBV15 and TRBJ2-7; D is unresolved. The V and J ends lost 1 base and 7 bases respectively, with 8 bases between them. This CDR3 is built from 12 residues. Germline CDR1 is LNHNV and CDR2 is YYDKDF (reference sequence). The DNA of the CDR3 is TGTGCCACCAGCAGAGGTGTGTGGGAGCAGTACTTC. Amino acid sequence: CATSRGVWEQYF.

The genes are TRBV4-2 and TRBJ1-1; D is possibly TRBD1 (6 bases). Per germline, CDR1 LGHNA and CDR2 YNFKEQ. Trimming stripped 0 bases from V and 5 bases from J, with 13 bases between. The CDR3 is 15 residues long. The CDR3 region is CASSQEGGALTEAFF. CDR3 DNA sequence: TGTGCCAGCAGCCAAGAAGGGGGGGCTTTAACTGAAGCTTTCTTT.

The chain joins TRBV28 to TRBJ2-7; D may be TRBD2 (6 bases). The germline V gene has CDR1 MDHEN and CDR2 SYDVKM. V lost 6 bases, J lost 2 bases, and 14 bases lay in between. CDR3 size: 14 residues. This CDR3 reads CASSSPGVAYEQYF. CDR3 coding DNA: TGTGCCAGCAGCTCCCCGGGGGTGGCCTACGAGCAGTACTTC.

The sample holds a few counts of this clonotype. The rearrangement links TRBV6-1 to TRBJ2-2; D unresolved. The germline V gene encodes CDR1 MNHNS and CDR2 SASEGT. The V end was cut by 5 bases, the J end by 7 bases, with 14 bases between. The length of the CDR3 is 14 residues. For the CDR3, the DNA is TGTGCCAGCAGTCTGCTTCAGGTCAACGGGGAGCTGTTTTTT. Its translation is CASSLLQVNGELFF.

The genes are TRBV11-2 and TRBJ2-1; weak D call: TRBD2 (6 bases). The CDR3 length is 15 residues. Per germline, CDR1 SGHAT and CDR2 FQNNGV. Deletions cut 5 bases from V and 9 bases from J, with 20 bases between. DNA of the CDR3: TGTGCCAGCAGCAAACCAGCAGGAGGGTCGGGTGAGCAGTTCTTC. Translating gives CASSKPAGGSGEQFF.

This clonotype was seen more than once but under ten times. The V and J genes are TRBV18 and TRBJ2-3; TRBD2 matches 7 bases. Per germline, CDR1 KGHSH and CDR2 LQKENI. The CDR3 covers 16 residues. With 0 bases clipped from V and 1 base from J, the junction kept 4 bases outside the gene matches. CDR3 nucleotides: TGTGCCAGCTCACCACCGGAGCGGGGACGCACAGATACGCAGTATTTT. Protein: CASSPPERGRTDTQYF.

In its sample, this clonotype was seen a few times. V is TRBV19 and J is TRBJ2-2; 9 nucleotides match TRBD2. Germline V gene data show CDR1 as LNHDA and CDR2 as SQIVND (reference sequence). Germline trimming cut 1 base from V and 6 bases from J; bases unmatched to any gene: 6. There are 16 residues in the CDR3. CDR3 sequence: CASSIAGSGSPGELFF. The CDR3 nucleotides are TGTGCCAGTAGTATAGCTGGTAGCGGGAGCCCCGGGGAGCTGTTTTTT.

This clonotype was seen more than once but under ten times. The chain couples TRBV24-1 to TRBJ2-1, with 13 positions matching TRBD2. Losses at the gene ends were 2 bases for V and 9 bases for J; bases not matched to a gene: 12. Germline values: CDR1 KGHDR, CDR2 SFDVKD. The CDR3 has 18 residues. The CDR3 sequence is CATSDSRRTSGRTGEQFF. DNA for the CDR3: TGTGCCACCAGTGATTCTCGACGGACTAGCGGGAGAACCGGTGAGCAGTTCTTC.

The chain recombines TRBV21-1 with TRBJ2-1; the tabulated D call, TRBD2, remains unverified against the DNA. TRBV21-1 is listed as a pseudogene. The CDR3 covers 20 residues. CDR3 loop: CASSLGGGLAGERAFNEQFF. Here the CDR3 DNA reads TGTGCCAGCAGCCTAGGGGGCGGACTAGCGGGAGAGAGGGCCTTCAATGAGCAGTTCTTC.

This clonotype has only a few counts. This chain links TRBV12-3 or TRBV12-4 with TRBJ2-1; 13 nucleotides line up with TRBD2. V shed 5 bases, J shed 8 bases, and the junction held 3 bases outside the gene matches. The CDR3 sequence is 14 residues long. The CDR3: CASSTSGRVDEQFF. The CDR3 DNA reads as TGTGCCAGCAGTACTAGCGGGAGGGTCGATGAGCAGTTCTTC.